This entry features one T cell receptor beta chain sequence. Per the original data handling: By means of reference gene primer amplification, nucleated cell counts were estimated. Measured with immunoSEQ multiplex PCR; TCRdb has only the in-frame clones, and not every one. V, J and clone size are taken as reported in that table, and D and trimming were inferred from the DNA itself. The sample records around 170,000 clones, 84% being singletons. Participants were placed into cohorts based on the clinical history they reported. CDR1 and CDR2 (germline): SGHKS, YYEKEE (reference sequence). CDR3 length: 17 amino acids. V shed 4 bases and J shed 0 bases, with 17 bases lying between them. This record comes from a study of blood T cell repertoires in COVID-19. Overall study: There were acute and convalescent COVID-19 samples, and they came from the United States, Italy and Spain. T cells, B-cell-depleted T cells, or PBMCs provided the cDNA or gDNA that served as material.

Sequencing used PBMCs or T cells enriched from blood (not recorded which). The V call is TRBV5-5, the J call TRBJ1-5, with D possibly being TRBD1 (6 bases). The receptor's source is a woman aged 45-59 years who had recovered from COVID-19. The CDR3 nucleotides are TGTGCCAGCAGCCCAGACAGGTTACGTGTTAGCAATCAGCCCCAGCATTTT. Residues: CASSPDRLRVSNQPQHF. Looking up the rest from reference TRBV5-5 and TRBJ1-5 gives the full variable domain: DAGVTQSPTHLIKTRGQQVTLRCSPISGHKSVSWYQQVLGQGPQFIFQYYEKEERGRGNFPDRFSARQFPNYSSELNVNALLLGDSALYLCASSPDRLRVSNQPQHFGDGTRLSIL.